A selection of T cell receptor beta chains follows, all from one sample in a study of tumor and adjacent non-tumor tissue in lung cancer. Each CDR3 protein is one row after TCRdb ran MiXCR on the multiplex PCR reads. This sample has 200,000 to 250,000 distinct CDR3 sequences, with roughly 70% found just once. Material: lung tumor tissue. The receptors stem from a man in his 60s with non-small cell lung cancer. The CDR3 runs from the conserved cysteine through the conserved F or W.

V gene: TRBV11-1
CDR3 protein: CASSSRLTTGELFF

V gene: TRBV20-1
CDR3 protein: CSAVTGTSYSNEQFF

V gene: TRBV5-6
CDR3 protein: CASSLAYRDRGPCLNTEAFF

V gene: TRBV4-1
CDR3 protein: CTSGQDWDRAYGYTF

V gene: TRBV4-2
CDR3 protein: CASSPNRRSYDYTF

V gene: TRBV5-4
CDR3 protein: CASGTGGGTEAFF

V gene: TRBV4-2
CDR3 protein: CASSQPGQAFNQPQHF

V gene: TRBV20-1
CDR3 protein: CSAIRTSGYNEQFF

V gene: TRBV6-5
CDR3 protein: CASTPTSGSSNTQYF

V gene: TRBV6-1
CDR3 protein: CASSEQGRQSQLF

V gene: TRBV11-2
CDR3 protein: CARSPISWANVLTF

V gene: TRBV20-1
CDR3 protein: CSAASGTGGEQYF

V gene: TRBV7-9
CDR3 protein: CASTVIAGTDTQYF

V gene: TRBV20-1
CDR3 protein: CSAGHTDYGYTF

V gene: TRBV12-3/TRBV12-4
CDR3 protein: CASSRKTSGQEAQYF

V gene: TRBV20-1
CDR3 protein: CSVRPGAQGAEAFF

V gene: TRBV5-4
CDR3 protein: CASSLYMDRKQETQYF

V gene: TRBV20-1
CDR3 protein: CSARDPRDTNYGYAF

V gene: TRBV20-1
CDR3 protein: CSVTTGRGGTYEQYF

V gene: TRBV7-7
CDR3 protein: CASNQYTGGYEQYF

V gene: TRBV20-1
CDR3 protein: CSARDRETSGGALPQYF

V gene: TRBV20-1
CDR3 protein: CSAPRIGENTEAFF

V gene: TRBV11-2
CDR3 protein: CASSYFSGIYEQYF

V gene: TRBV28
CDR3 protein: CTSSLPEDEQYF

V gene: TRBV12-3/TRBV12-4
CDR3 protein: CASTPVIIDTQYF

V gene: TRBV6-6
CDR3 protein: CASSYDRSSYYEQFF

V gene: TRBV6-5
CDR3 protein: CASGYSEGGGTEAFF

V gene: TRBV20-1
CDR3 protein: CSAISWVEMNTGELFF

V gene: TRBV4-3
CDR3 protein: CASSPLAGGPGPGELFF

V gene: TRBV6-2/TRBV6-3
CDR3 protein: CALIGLAGDEQYF

V gene: TRBV4-2
CDR3 protein: CASGQMRVSGELFF

V gene: TRBV6-5
CDR3 protein: CASGGKVGGTDTQYF

V gene: TRBV11-3
CDR3 protein: CASSLAVPATNEKLFF

V gene: TRBV20-1
CDR3 protein: CSDRSGSKTYEQYF

V gene: TRBV20-1
CDR3 protein: CSARDPTRLKSWQYF

V gene: TRBV6-1
CDR3 protein: CASTASGTSSSYEQYF

V gene: TRBV20-1
CDR3 protein: CSAQHGFQPQHF

V gene: TRBV29-1
CDR3 protein: CSIAPTGMGTEAFF

V gene: TRBV4-2
CDR3 protein: CASSRDRESRQPQHF

V gene: TRBV11-2
CDR3 protein: CASSLDHVLYNEQFF

V gene: TRBV30
CDR3 protein: CAWSVGNTIYF

V gene: TRBV20-1
CDR3 protein: CSARTSGIYEQYF

V gene: TRBV6-2/TRBV6-3
CDR3 protein: CVSSSLGYQETQYF

V gene: TRBV11-3
CDR3 protein: CVSSHLATSGATGELFF

V gene: TRBV4-1
CDR3 protein: CASSRRAPVYEQYF

V gene: TRBV20-1
CDR3 protein: CSASRLAGGEETQYF